One sample yielded the 17 T cell receptor beta chains listed below, sequenced in a study of shared clonotypes between healthy human individuals. Profiling relied on immunoSEQ multiplex PCR, and the TCRdb table lists in-frame clones only, not all of them. This sample carries some 1 million clones, around four fifths of them seen once, and the ten largest clones take 1.4%. Input material: memory CD4+ T cells sorted from blood. Subset reported: CD45RA-negative fraction. All receptors derive from a man between 18 and 29 years old in good health.

This CDR3 reads CASSQDPRPGNTIYF. The CDR3, as DNA: TGTGCCAGCTCACAAGACCCCCGGCCGGGAAACACCATATATTTT. This sequence joins TRBV18 and TRBJ1-3; D gene unclear. The CDR3 is 15 residues long. Trimming removed 4 bases at V and 4 bases at J, with 14 bases between. CDR1 and CDR2 from the germline V gene are KGHSH and LQKENI.

The chain employs TRBV10-3 and TRBJ2-7; maybe TRBD1 (6 bases). There are 14 residues in the CDR3. The germline gives CDR1 ENHRY, CDR2 SYGVKD. V was pared by 2 bases and J by 2 bases, with 10 bases between. CDR3 protein: CAISEAQGTYEQYF. DNA for the CDR3: TGTGCCATCAGTGAGGCCCAGGGGACCTACGAGCAGTACTTC.

This sequence joins TRBV30 and TRBJ2-7, with D possibly being TRBD2 (5 bases). The germline CDR1 and CDR2 sequences are GTSNPN and SVGIG (reference sequence). The CDR3 runs 11 residues. V was shortened by 1 base and J by 9 bases, with 10 bases between the two germline ends. DNA for the CDR3: TGTGCCTGGAGTGACGAGGGTGCGCAGTACTTC. This sequence encodes CAWSDEGAQYF.

In its sample, this clone was seen once. The sample contains more than one DNA sequence encoding this CDR3. This chain links TRBV5-1 with TRBJ2-2; the D gene is possibly TRBD1 (6 bases). Per the germline V gene, CDR1 is SGHRS and CDR2 is YFSETQ. Trimming removed 2 bases from V and 7 bases from J, with 12 bases in between. The CDR3 sequence is 14 residues long. In DNA, the CDR3 is TGCGCCAGCAGCTTTGGACAGCTCGGCGGGGAGCTGTTTTTT. This encodes CASSFGQLGGELFF. Full variable domain (outside the CDR3, taken from reference TRBV5-1 and TRBJ2-2): KAGVTQTPRYLIKTRGQQVTLSCSPISGHRSVSWYQQTPGQGLQFLFEYFSETQRNKGNFPGRFSGRQFSNSRSEMNVSTLELGDSALYLCASSFGQLGGELFFGEGSRLTVL.

V is TRBV19 and J is TRBJ1-5, with 8 bases identical to TRBD1. This CDR3 has 14 amino acids. Germline lookup yields CDR1 LNHDA and CDR2 SQIVND (reference sequence). V lost 1 base to trimming and J lost 6 bases; unmatched junction nucleotides: 2. The CDR3 bases are TGTGCCAGTAGTATAGTTACAGGGGGTCAGCCCCAGCATTTT. Translating gives CASSIVTGGQPQHF. The variable domain in full, with the rest retrieved from reference TRBV19 and TRBJ1-5, is DGGITQSPKYLFRKEGQNVTLSCEQNLNHDAMYWYRQDPGQGLRLIYYSQIVNDFQKGDIAEGYSVSREKKESFPLTVTSAQKNPTAFYLCASSIVTGGQPQHFGDGTRLSIL.

The V gene is TRBV6-1, the J gene TRBJ1-2; possibly TRBD1 for D (6 bases). Trimming pared 6 bases from V and 6 bases from J, leaving 17 bases between. The CDR3 runs to 14 residues. Looked up from germline, CDR1 is MNHNS and CDR2 is SASEGT. The DNA for the CDR3 is TGTGCCAGCAGGGAGGCGGTAGGGGGTGATGGCTACACCTTC. It translates to CASREAVGGDGYTF.

The CDR3 is CASRGSSYNEQFF. CDR3 in DNA: TGTGCCAGCAGGGGTAGCTCCTACAATGAGCAGTTCTTC. V gene TRBV7-2 combines with J gene TRBJ2-1; D not resolved. CDR3 length equals 13 residues. The germline CDR1 and CDR2 sequences are SGHTA and FQGNSA. The V and J ends lost 6 bases and 0 bases respectively, with 6 bases between them.

This clone was seen many times. This chain joins TRBV25-1 and TRBJ1-2; D unclear. The germline V gene has CDR1 MGHDK and CDR2 SYGVNS. V dropped 0 bases and J dropped 8 bases, with 7 bases sitting between them. CDR3 length: 12 residues. The CDR3 loop is CASSEYLGGYTF. The DNA for the CDR3 is TGTGCCAGCAGTGAATATCTGGGCGGCTACACCTTC.

CDR3 nucleotides: TGTGCCAGCAGCCGAAGCACAGATACGCAGTATTTT. Amino acid sequence: CASSRSTDTQYF. V and J are TRBV7-9 and TRBJ2-3; the D is unclear. The V gene's germline CDR1 is SEHNR and CDR2 FQNEAQ (reference sequence). Trimming stripped 5 bases from V and 0 bases from J, with 3 bases between. The CDR3 has 12 amino acids.

V is TRBV2 and J is TRBJ1-6; 7 bases match TRBD1. Germline loops: CDR1 SNHLY, CDR2 FYNNEI. The junction had 1 base not matched to a gene; V was cut back by 2 bases and J by 6 bases. The CDR3 runs to 14 residues. The CDR3 nucleotides are TGTGCCAGCAGTGAAAACAGGGGTAATTCACCCCTCCACTTT. Translated: CASSENRGNSPLHF.

The chain combines TRBV7-2 with TRBJ2-1; D might be TRBD2 (5 bases). The V gene's germline CDR1 is SGHTA and CDR2 FQGNSA. With 8 bases removed from V and 9 bases from J, the gap between germline ends came to 20 bases. The CDR3 sequence is 14 residues long. The CDR3 protein is CASSRGAAVGEQFF. The CDR3 nucleotides read TGTGCCAGCTCACGGGGTGCCGCCGTCGGTGAGCAGTTCTTC. Complete variable domain (other parts from reference TRBV7-2 and TRBJ2-1): GAGVSQSPSNKVTEKGKDVELRCDPISGHTALYWYRQSLGQGLEFLIYFQGNSAPDKSGLPSDRFSAERTGGSVSTLTIQRTQQEDSAVYLCASSRGAAVGEQFFGPGTRLTVL.

Details on this clone: With only one base between it and a far larger clone, this is likely a read error. The J gene is TRBJ1-2, the V gene TRBV29-1, with D possibly TRBD1 on 5 matching bases. Trimming stripped 6 bases from V and 3 bases from J, with 17 bases between. CDR3 length: 14 residues. The V gene's germline CDR1 is SQVTM and CDR2 ANQGSEA. The CDR3 region is CSVCFMGGDYGYTF. The CDR3, as DNA: TGCAGCGTCTGCTTTATGGGAGGGGACTATGGCTACACCTTC.

V usage is TRBV5-6 and J usage is TRBJ2-7; TRBD1 might be the D (5 bases). The CDR3 totals 15 residues. The germline V gene has CDR1 SGHDT and CDR2 YYEEEE. V was clipped by 4 bases and J by 2 bases, with 16 bases between them. The CDR3 DNA follows: TGTGCCAGCAGCCCCACAGGCATCGGAACCTACGAGCAGTACTTC. It specifies CASSPTGIGTYEQYF.

The CDR3 reads CASSNGAKAQYF. CDR3 bases: TGTGCCAGCAGCAATGGGGCCAAGGCCCAGTACTTC. The chain has TRBV21-1 and TRBJ2-5; the table's D call, TRBD1, has no DNA check behind it. TRBV21-1 is a pseudogene. The length of the CDR3 is 12 residues.

The V call is TRBV20-1, the J call TRBJ2-2; no clear D gene. The CDR3 is 10 amino acids. In germline, CDR1 is DFQATT, CDR2 SNEGSKA (reference sequence). The ends were cut back, 5 bases at V and 13 bases at J, with 11 bases in the middle. The CDR3 region is CSARPNALFF. CDR3 in DNA: TGCAGTGCTCGTCCTAATGCGCTGTTTTTT.

The chain employs TRBV6-1 and TRBJ1-1; D is ambiguous. CDR1 MNHNS and CDR2 SASEGT come from the germline V gene. The CDR3 length is 13 residues. V was trimmed by 5 bases and J by 3 bases, leaving 10 bases between them. As DNA, the CDR3 is TGTGCCAGCAGTCGCTTTGCAGACACTGAAGCTTTCTTT. Its protein product is CASSRFADTEAFF.

The chain has TRBV6-5 and TRBJ2-3, with 7 bases aligning to TRBD1. Losses at the gene ends were 4 bases for V and 2 bases for J; bases not matched to a gene: 6. The CDR3 totals 15 residues. Germline CDR1 and CDR2: MNHEY and SVGAGI. Here the CDR3 DNA reads TGTGCCAGCAGTTTAAGGGGGCTTCCCACAGATACGCAGTATTTT. This gives the protein CASSLRGLPTDTQYF.